These 29 T cell receptor beta chains share one sample of origin, sequenced in a study of blood T cell repertoires in COVID-19. The assay was immunoSEQ multiplex PCR, and TCRdb's table has in-frame clones only and misses some. Of about 210,000 clones listed, about nine tenths were seen once; the top ten hold about 4.8%. The sample comprised peripheral blood. Every receptor here comes from a woman aged 40 to 50 with acute or convalescent COVID-19.

The rearrangement joins TRBV3-1 (or the pseudogene TRBV3-2) to TRBJ2-5; 7 bases map to TRBD2. J lost 1 base, V lost 1 base, and 0 bases had no gene match. This CDR3 has 14 amino acids. The germline gives CDR1 LGHDT, CDR2 YNNKEL (reference sequence). As DNA, the CDR3 is TGTGCCAGCAGCCAAGCGGGAGGCCAAGAGACCCAGTACTTC. Translation: CASSQAGGQETQYF.

This chain connects TRBV29-1 to TRBJ1-1; D gene uncertain. The CDR3 length is 12 residues. V was trimmed by 5 bases and J by 1 base, leaving 8 bases between them. Germline CDR1 and CDR2: SQVTM and ANQGSEA. Here the CDR3 reads CSVRGWNTEAFF. CDR3 nucleotides: TGCAGCGTTCGAGGGTGGAACACTGAAGCTTTCTTT.

The V gene is TRBV2, the J gene TRBJ1-6; 9 nucleotides match TRBD1. V lost 6 bases, J lost 7 bases, and 7 bases stayed unmatched. This CDR3 region has 15 residues. The germline CDR1 and CDR2 sequences are SNHLY and FYNNEI. CDR3 in DNA: TGTGCCAGCAGCATGGGACAGGGCCCCAATTCACCCCTCCACTTT. As protein: CASSMGQGPNSPLHF. The entire variable domain, with the rest obtained from reference TRBV2 and TRBJ1-6, is as follows: EPEVTQTPSHQVTQMGQEVILRCVPISNHLYFYWYRQILGQKVEFLVSFYNNEISEKSEIFDDQFSVERPDGSNFTLKIRSTKLEDSAMYFCASSMGQGPNSPLHFGNGTRLTVT.

The rearrangement links TRBV9 to TRBJ2-3; TRBD1 agrees at 7 bases. The CDR3 totals 14 residues. The germline CDR1 and CDR2 sequences are SGDLS and YYNGEE. V shed 4 bases and J 8 bases; nucleotides not matched to a gene: 10. CDR3 in amino acids: CASSSTGYVVTQYF. CDR3 in DNA: TGTGCCAGCAGCTCGACAGGGTACGTCGTTACGCAGTATTTT.

The V gene is TRBV5-5, the J gene TRBJ2-3, with D tentatively TRBD2 (6 bases). This CDR3 has 14 amino acids. CDR1 is SGHKS, CDR2 YYEKEE, per germline (reference sequence). V lost 2 bases, J lost 4 bases, and 11 bases lay in between. CDR3 amino acids: CASSLELASDTQYF. The CDR3 coding sequence is TGTGCCAGCAGCTTAGAGCTAGCGTCAGATACGCAGTATTTT. Based on the CDR3 plus reference TRBV5-5 and TRBJ2-3, the full variable domain is DAGVTQSPTHLIKTRGQQVTLRCSPISGHKSVSWYQQVLGQGPQFIFQYYEKEERGRGNFPDRFSARQFPNYSSELNVNALLLGDSALYLCASSLELASDTQYFGPGTRLTVL.

This clone was observed a single time. The chain is built from TRBV3-1 (or the pseudogene TRBV3-2) and TRBJ2-1; 7 nucleotides agree with TRBD2. The germline V gene encodes CDR1 LGHDT and CDR2 YNNKEL (reference sequence). With V trimmed by 2 bases and J by 3 bases, 7 bases remained unmatched. The CDR3 is made up of 16 amino acids. CDR3: CASSQFSGEVYNEQFF. The CDR3 nucleotides read TGTGCCAGCAGCCAATTCAGCGGGGAAGTCTACAATGAGCAGTTCTTC.

The chain employs TRBV10-3 and TRBJ2-7; no firm D call. Deletions cut 3 bases from V and 2 bases from J, with 14 bases between. The CDR3 is 15 amino acids. CDR1 and CDR2 from the germline V gene are ENHRY and SYGVKD. CDR3 amino acids: CAISDPSDSTYEQYV. CDR3 coding DNA: TGTGCCATCAGTGACCCCTCCGACTCAACCTACGAGCAGTACGTC.

The chain carries TRBV18 and TRBJ1-1; no clear D gene. Germline-derived CDR1 and CDR2 are KGHSH and LQKENI. The ends were cut back, 4 bases at V and 1 base at J, with 7 bases in the middle. This CDR3 is 13 amino acids long. The CDR3 sequence is CASSLDRNTEAFF. The DNA of the CDR3 is TGTGCCAGCTCACTAGATCGGAACACTGAAGCTTTCTTT.

The chain has TRBV27 and TRBJ1-2, with 10 bases aligning to TRBD1. J was trimmed by 2 bases and V by 5 bases; bases with no gene match: 8. The germline V gene has CDR1 MNHEY and CDR2 SMNVEV (reference sequence). The CDR3 sequence is 16 residues long. CDR3 sequence: CASSGTGEFLNYGYTF. In DNA, the CDR3 is TGTGCCAGCAGTGGGACAGGGGAGTTTCTAAACTATGGCTACACCTTC.

The gene calls are TRBV18 and TRBJ2-4; D is possibly TRBD2 (5 bases). The CDR3 contains 14 residues. V dropped 5 bases and J dropped 2 bases, with 10 bases sitting between them. The V gene's germline CDR1 is KGHSH and CDR2 LQKENI. The CDR3 loop is CASSYEGTKNIQYF. CDR3 bases: TGTGCCAGCTCATATGAGGGCACCAAAAACATTCAGTACTTC.

V and J are TRBV6-5 and TRBJ2-3; the match to TRBD2 covers 14 bases. V lost 6 bases and J lost 7; bases outside the gene matches: 3. The CDR3 totals 14 residues. Germline V gives CDR1 MNHEY, CDR2 SVGAGI. This CDR3 is CASRGLAGDNTQYF. CDR3 sequence (DNA): TGTGCCAGCAGGGGACTAGCGGGGGATAATACGCAGTATTTT.

This chain uses TRBV7-6 with TRBJ2-3; 9 bases fit TRBD2. The CDR3 is 16 residues long. Germline CDR1 SGHVS, CDR2 FNYEAQ. V shed 2 bases, J shed 2 bases, and the junction held 5 bases outside the gene matches. CDR3 in DNA: TGTGCCAGCAGCTTAAGGGCTAGCGGGGTCACAGATACGCAGTATTTT. It translates to CASSLRASGVTDTQYF. The whole variable domain, filled in from reference TRBV7-6 and TRBJ2-3, reads GAGVSQSPRYKVTKRGQDVALRCDPISGHVSLYWYRQALGQGPEFLTYFNYEAQQDKSGLPNDRFSAERPEGSISTLTIQRTEQRDSAMYRCASSLRASGVTDTQYFGPGTRLTVL.

In this sample, this clone turned up a few times. CDR3 DNA sequence: TGTGCCAGCAGTTACAGACTAGGCCTCTACGAGCAGTACGTC. Its protein is CASSYRLGLYEQYV. The chain combines TRBV5-6 with TRBJ2-7, with a tentative D call TRBD2 (6 bases). CDR3 length: 14 residues. V was clipped by 5 bases and J by 3 bases, with 15 bases between them. Germline V gene data show CDR1 as SGHDT and CDR2 as YYEEEE.

The CDR3 loop is CASSKWTSGEDTGELFF. The CDR3 nucleotides are TGTGCCAGCAGCAAATGGACTAGCGGGGAAGACACCGGGGAGCTGTTTTTT. The chain uses TRBV11-3 and TRBJ2-2; 12 bases line up with TRBD2. The CDR3 is made up of 17 amino acids. The germline gives CDR1 SGHNT, CDR2 YENEEA. V shed 5 bases, J shed 3 bases, and the junction held 7 bases outside the gene matches.

This sequence joins TRBV7-2 and TRBJ2-1; 13 bases are shared with TRBD2. The CDR3 has 15 amino acids. Germline trimming cut 5 bases from V and 8 bases from J; bases unmatched to any gene: 6. Germline values: CDR1 SGHTA, CDR2 FQGNSA. CDR3 sequence: CASSQTSGGAYEQFF. In DNA, the CDR3 is TGTGCCAGCAGCCAAACTAGCGGGGGGGCTTATGAGCAGTTCTTC.

CDR3 in DNA: TGTGCCAGCAGTGACTTCGAGAGACACAGGGGGCGTGGAAACACCATATATTTT. This codes for CASSDFERHRGRGNTIYF. The V call is TRBV6-4, the J call TRBJ1-3; 9 bases fit TRBD1. The trim removed 1 base at V and 3 bases at J, leaving 10 bases unmatched. CDR3 length: 18 residues. Germline CDR1 MRHNA, CDR2 SNTAGT.

The chain is built from TRBV3-1 (or the pseudogene TRBV3-2) and TRBJ1-2; perhaps TRBD1 as D (6 bases). The V end was cut by 0 bases, the J end by 0 bases, with 11 bases between. The CDR3 is 16 amino acids. The germline CDR1 and CDR2 sequences are LGHDT and YNNKEL (reference sequence). CDR3 nucleotides: TGTGCCAGCAGCCAAGAGGGGGACATCGCTAACTATGGCTACACCTTC. This codes for CASSQEGDIANYGYTF.

This clone was detected only once. The chain couples TRBV2 to TRBJ1-2; TRBD1 matches at 7 bases. V lost 5 bases and J lost 6; bases outside the gene matches: 3. The CDR3 sequence is 12 residues long. Germline V CDR1 and CDR2: SNHLY, FYNNEI. The CDR3 DNA reads TGTGCCAGCAGTCTCGGACAGGATGGCTACACCTTC. This translates into CASSLGQDGYTF.

The chain carries TRBV2 and TRBJ2-2; TRBD2 matches at 9 bases. CDR3 length: 14 amino acids. Trimming took 8 bases from V and 5 from J; bases not matched to a gene: 6. The germline CDR1 and CDR2 sequences are SNHLY and FYNNEI. The DNA for the CDR3 is TGTGCCAGCCTTCTAGCGGGGAATACCGGGGAGCTGTTTTTT. Its protein is CASLLAGNTGELFF. Combining the CDR3 with reference TRBV2 and TRBJ2-2 gives the whole variable domain EPEVTQTPSHQVTQMGQEVILRCVPISNHLYFYWYRQILGQKVEFLVSFYNNEISEKSEIFDDQFSVERPDGSNFTLKIRSTKLEDSAMYFCASLLAGNTGELFFGEGSRLTVL.

V is TRBV5-1 and J is TRBJ2-2; 12 nucleotides match TRBD2. The CDR3 is made up of 15 amino acids. The ends lost 2 bases at V and 7 bases at J; junction bases unmatched: 3. Germline-derived CDR1 and CDR2 are SGHRS and YFSETQ. The CDR3 DNA is TGCGCCAGCAGCTTCACTAGCGGGGGGCTCGGGGAGCTGTTTTTT. Translation: CASSFTSGGLGELFF.

The chain joins TRBV5-6 to TRBJ1-2; 11 nucleotides line up with TRBD1. V lost 3 bases and J lost 4; bases outside the gene matches: 5. Germline loops: CDR1 SGHDT, CDR2 YYEEEE. The CDR3 is 15 amino acids. CDR3 amino acids: CASSSKGQGVYGYTF. The CDR3 nucleotides read TGTGCCAGCAGCTCCAAGGGACAGGGGGTCTATGGCTACACCTTC.

The table lists this clone with a count of one. The rearrangement links TRBV9 to TRBJ2-5, with 7 bases lining up with TRBD2. This CDR3 contains 15 residues. From germline, CDR1 is SGDLS and CDR2 YYNGEE. V shed 0 bases and J 1 base; nucleotides not matched to a gene: 3. CDR3 DNA: TGTGCCAGCAGCGTAGGTGGCGGGGGCCAAGAGACCCAGTACTTC. This encodes CASSVGGGGQETQYF.

The chain joins TRBV10-3 to TRBJ2-5; D is undetermined. The CDR3 runs to 13 residues. Per the germline V gene, CDR1 is ENHRY and CDR2 is SYGVKD. V dropped 4 bases and J dropped 1 base, with 7 bases sitting between them. Here the CDR3 reads CAISVTVQETQYF. CDR3 DNA sequence: TGTGCCATCAGTGTCACAGTCCAAGAGACCCAGTACTTC.

V gene TRBV14 combines with J gene TRBJ1-2; perhaps TRBD1 as D (6 bases). There are 13 residues in the CDR3. The germline gives CDR1 SGHDN, CDR2 FVKESK. Trimming stripped 4 bases from V and 3 bases from J, with 9 bases between. The CDR3 nucleotides are TGTGCCAGCAGCCTCAGACAGGACTATGGCTACACCTTC. Translating it yields CASSLRQDYGYTF.

The rearrangement uses TRBV6-1 and TRBJ1-2; a possible D gene is TRBD1 (5 bases). The ends were cut back, 1 base at V and 6 bases at J, with 9 bases in the middle. The CDR3 contains 13 residues. The germline V gene has CDR1 MNHNS and CDR2 SASEGT. CDR3 nucleotide sequence: TGTGCCAGCAGTGAAGTGGGAGGGGATGGCTACACCTTC. It translates to CASSEVGGDGYTF.

The gene calls are TRBV4-2 and TRBJ2-5; the D gene is possibly TRBD1 (6 bases). There are 16 residues in the CDR3. CDR1 and CDR2 (germline): LGHNA, YNFKEQ. Trimming took 1 base from V and 6 from J, leaving 18 bases between them. CDR3 sequence: CASSQVGGRGSQTQYF. In nucleotides, the CDR3 is TGTGCCAGCAGCCAAGTTGGCGGCAGGGGAAGCCAGACCCAGTACTTC.

This clone is a singleton in its sample. The rearrangement links TRBV5-1 to TRBJ2-5; D is perhaps TRBD1 (6 bases). The V end lost 1 base, the J end lost 3 bases, and 13 bases lay between the germline ends. The CDR3 runs to 15 residues. CDR1 is SGHRS and CDR2 is YFSETQ in the germline V gene. The CDR3 DNA reads TGCGCCAGCAGCTTGAGGGGAAACAGGGAAGAGACCCAGTACTTC. Translated, it gives CASSLRGNREETQYF.

This rearrangement joins TRBV27 to TRBJ2-5; 8 positions agree with TRBD1. This CDR3 has 15 residues. Germline V gene sequence: CDR1 MNHEY, CDR2 SMNVEV (reference sequence). The V gene end was trimmed by 1 base and the J gene end by 4 bases; junction bases not matched to a gene: 5. Written as DNA, the CDR3 is TGTGCCAGCAGTTTATTTTCACAGGGGGGAGAGACCCAGTACTTC. This gives the protein CASSLFSQGGETQYF.

The J gene is TRBJ1-1, the V gene TRBV5-6, with 8 bases aligning to TRBD1. The germline V gene has CDR1 SGHDT and CDR2 YYEEEE. Trimming cost V 2 bases and J 0 bases; bases outside gene matches: 3. The CDR3 contains 15 residues. For the CDR3, the DNA is TGTGCCAGCAGCTTCCAACAGGGGGTGAACACTGAAGCTTTCTTT. Amino acid sequence: CASSFQQGVNTEAFF.